This TCR beta chain was identified in a study of T cell repertoires in cytomegalovirus infection. Study information: Both recently identified HLA-C-restricted and well-studied HLA-B-restricted CMV epitopes were used in the study. Public TCR beta signatures marked donors with CMV infection and the matching HLA.

This CDR3 is 23 amino acids long. Germline V lookup: CDR1 SGHVS, CDR2 FNYEAQ. Losses at the gene ends were 5 bases for V and 4 bases for J; bases not matched to a gene: 25. Using its own MiXCR run on the reads, TCRdb lists one record per CDR3 protein. In the table there are approximately 990,000 distinct CDR3 sequences, around 30% of which are singletons. On this clonotype itself: Antigen: not known.

Study-level results: Summed frequency of shared TCR beta families picked out CMV carriers who also had the relevant HLA.

The chain recombines TRBV7-6 with TRBJ2-5; 16 bases fit TRBD2. The clonotype was recovered from a human donor in good health (CMV status not recorded). Some clones in this sample may be carry-over from other donors' samples. This sample comprised cultured CD8+ T cells from PBMCs, obtained from culture after CMV antigen stimulation. The CDR3, as DNA: TGTGCCAGCAGCCCCAGGGGTCCGGGACTAGCGGGGGGGCACAGGGGATTCGCAGAGACCCAGTACTTC. Its translation is CASSPRGPGLAGGHRGFAETQYF. The full variable domain, its missing parts supplied by reference TRBV7-6 and TRBJ2-5, is GAGVSQSPRYKVTKRGQDVALRCDPISGHVSLYWYRQALGQGPEFLTYFNYEAQQDKSGLPNDRFSAERPEGSISTLTIQRTEQRDSAMYRCASSPRGPGLAGGHRGFAETQYFGPGTRLLVL.